This TCR beta chain derives from a study of blood T cell repertoires in COVID-19. On the study more broadly: Samples came from the United States, Italy and Spain, spanning acute and convalescent COVID-19. PBMCs, B-cell-depleted T cells, or T cells were the source of the cDNA or gDNA that made up the material.

In the source study's methods: Reference gene primer amplification yielded estimated nucleated cell counts. Repertoires were generated with immunoSEQ multiplex PCR, while TCRdb's copy carries only in-frame clones and drops some. The V and J calls and clone size are taken from that table; D and trimming were inferred from the DNA. This table holds 20,000 to 30,000 clones, roughly four fifths found once. CDR3 length equals 16 residues. The chain carries TRBV21-1 and TRBJ2-7; the tabulated D call, TRBD1, remains unverified against the DNA. TRBV21-1 is a documented pseudogene. Sequenced input: peripheral blood. The TCR sequence derives from a woman in her 70s with COVID-19, enrolled during active disease. CDR3 region: CASTRQGDELGYEQYV. In DNA, the CDR3 is TGTGCCAGCACCCGACAGGGTGATGAGTTGGGGTACGAGCAGTACGTC.